This is a list of T cell receptor beta chains from one sample in a study of radiation and T cells in renal cell carcinoma. Here immunoSEQ multiplex PCR was the method, and the copy in TCRdb shows in-frame clones only, minus some. The table lists about 86,000 clones, approximately 86% of them singletons. The sequencing here drew on blood, taken from a patient whose treatment included radiotherapy and nephrectomy. These TCRs come from a man aged 45-60 years with renal cell carcinoma. CDR3s include the opening cysteine and the closing phenylalanine or tryptophan. The D gene is left open where the match is weak. The size of a clone is reported for some rows only, either as once, few or many, or as a class for expanded clones.

d_call	v_call	j_call	clone_size	cdr3_aa	cdr3_nt
-	TRBV7-2	TRBJ2-5	-	CASSARLEPETQYF	TGTGCCAGCAGCGCGCGACTAGAACCAGAGACCCAGTACTTC
TRBD2	TRBV4-1	TRBJ2-5	-	CASSQTGLAVWGGQETQYF	TGCGCCAGCAGCCAAACTGGACTAGCTGTGTGGGGGGGCCAAGAGACCCAGTACTTC
-	TRBV19	TRBJ2-2	-	CASSPTPVGTGELFF	TGTGCCAGTAGCCCGACCCCGGTGGGCACCGGGGAGCTGTTTTTT
-	TRBV7-2	TRBJ2-1	-	CASSLVGGTRALEQFF	TGTGCCAGCAGCTTAGTGGGCGGGACTCGCGCCTTAGAGCAGTTCTTC
-	TRBV10-3	TRBJ1-3	few	CAIGSSGNTIYF	TGTGCCATCGGATCTTCTGGAAACACCATATATTTT
-	TRBV4-2	TRBJ2-1	once	CASSQSTVGSHNEQFF	TGTGCCAGCAGCCAATCAACGGTAGGGAGCCACAATGAGCAGTTCTTC
TRBD1	TRBV18	TRBJ1-2	-	CATTGQGNYGYTF	TGTGCCACTACGGGACAGGGGAACTATGGCTACACCTTC
-	TRBV27	TRBJ1-1	once	CASEVKGGFWVGTEAFF	TGTGCCAGCGAGGTTAAGGGAGGGTTTTGGGTCGGTACTGAAGCTTTCTTT
-	TRBV6-5	TRBJ2-2	few	CASSGDGFGTGELFF	TGTGCCAGCAGTGGTGACGGGTTCGGGACCGGGGAGCTGTTTTTT
-	TRBV20-1	TRBJ1-2	few	CSPTPRDGYTF	TGCAGTCCGACCCCGAGGGACGGCTACACCTTC
TRBD1	TRBV7-8	TRBJ1-6	-	CASSLIWTGNNSPLHF	TGTGCCAGCAGCTTAATTTGGACAGGGAATAATTCACCCCTCCACTTT
TRBD1	TRBV13	TRBJ1-1	-	CASSLGTGGTEAFF	TGTGCCAGCAGCTTAGGGACAGGGGGCACTGAAGCTTTCTTT
-	TRBV7-9	TRBJ1-1	few	CASSLGQVGEAKAFF	TGTGCCAGCAGCTTAGGACAGGTTGGGGAAGCTAAAGCTTTCTTT
-	TRBV6-5	TRBJ2-7	-	CASRPDVFSYEQYF	TGTGCCAGCAGACCGGACGTCTTCTCCTACGAGCAGTACTTC
-	TRBV2	TRBJ2-3	-	CASILRWADTQYF	TGTGCCAGCATCCTCAGGTGGGCAGATACGCAGTATTTT
-	TRBV29-1	TRBJ2-7	once	CSVQRGSGPYEQYF	TGCAGCGTCCAACGGGGCTCCGGACCCTACGAGCAGTACTTC
-	TRBV28	TRBJ2-7	-	CASRSLGEGYEQYF	TGTGCCAGCCGCTCCCTAGGGGAAGGTTACGAGCAGTACTTC
TRBD1	TRBV27	TRBJ1-4	many	CASSRQGEVGKLFF	TGTGCCAGCAGTCGACAGGGGGAGGTCGGAAAACTGTTTTTT
-	TRBV30	TRBJ2-1	-	CAWSEGGSYNEQFF	TGTGCCTGGAGTGAGGGGGGGTCCTACAATGAGCAGTTCTTC
-	TRBV4-2	TRBJ2-1	-	CASSQGFDNEQFF	TGTGCCAGCAGCCAAGGTTTTGACAATGAGCAGTTCTTC
-	TRBV27	TRBJ1-2	-	CASSDQGFQGGYTF	TGTGCCAGCAGTGATCAGGGGTTTCAGGGTGGCTACACCTTC
TRBD1	TRBV18	TRBJ1-2	-	CASSQGQGDGGYTF	TGTGCCAGCTCACAAGGACAGGGTGATGGAGGCTACACCTTC
-	TRBV5-1	TRBJ1-2	-	CASSRTNEGYTF	TGCGCCAGCAGCCGGACCAATGAAGGCTACACCTTC
-	TRBV11-3	TRBJ2-3	-	CASSQGRADTQYF	TGTGCCAGCAGCCAAGGACGGGCAGATACGCAGTATTTT
TRBD1	TRBV6-5	TRBJ2-7	-	CASSLGQGTYEQYF	TGTGCCAGCAGCCTAGGACAGGGTACCTACGAGCAGTACTTC
-	TRBV6-1	TRBJ1-4	-	CASRTLTGTNEKLFF	TGTGCCAGCAGGACCCTGACAGGAACTAATGAAAAACTGTTTTTT
-	TRBV2	TRBJ2-7	-	CASSEGDIWYEQYF	TGTGCCAGCAGTGAGGGGGACATCTGGTACGAGCAGTACTTC
-	TRBV4-2	TRBJ2-5	-	CASQGVAANQETQYF	TGTGCCAGCCAGGGGGTAGCGGCGAACCAAGAGACCCAGTACTTC
-	TRBV7-7	TRBJ2-7	-	CASSTVLFDEQYF	TGTGCTAGCAGCACTGTATTATTCGACGAGCAGTACTTC
TRBD2	TRBV7-2	TRBJ2-7	-	CASSSFLAGTYYEQYF	TGTGCCAGCAGCTCATTCCTAGCGGGCACTTACTACGAGCAGTACTTC
-	TRBV18	TRBJ1-4	-	CASSPRLAAGHLNEKLFF	TGTGCCAGCTCACCCCGGCTCGCGGCGGGACACCTCAATGAAAAACTGTTTTTT
-	TRBV7-3	TRBJ1-3	-	CASSLTATGSGNTIYF	TGTGCCAGCAGCTTAACGGCTACTGGCTCTGGAAACACCATATATTTT
TRBD2	TRBV5-1	TRBJ2-6	-	CASSVQGGVGANVLTF	TGCGCCAGCAGCGTCCAGGGAGGGGTTGGGGCCAACGTCCTGACTTTC
-	TRBV27	TRBJ2-7	-	CASSSRTAYEQYF	TGTGCCAGCAGTAGCAGGACAGCTTACGAGCAGTACTTC
-	TRBV27	TRBJ1-5	once	CASSRYSDQPQHF	TGTGCCAGCAGTAGATATAGTGATCAGCCCCAGCATTTT
-	TRBV5-4	TRBJ1-6	-	CASSLVHGDSPLHF	TGTGCCAGCAGCTTGGTACACGGTGATTCACCCCTCCACTTT
TRBD2	TRBV5-1	TRBJ2-3	-	CASSSSPSGSYTQYF	TGCGCCAGCAGTTCATCTCCTAGCGGGAGCTATACGCAGTATTTT
-	TRBV2	TRBJ2-3	once	CASSEAPRDTQYF	TGTGCCAGCAGTGAAGCGCCAAGAGATACGCAGTATTTT
TRBD1	TRBV29-1	TRBJ1-3	-	CSVLDRGRNTIYF	TGCAGCGTTCTTGACAGGGGAAGAAACACCATATATTTT
-	TRBV9	TRBJ1-3	-	CASSGRQRPSSGNTIYF	TGTGCCAGCAGCGGGAGACAGAGACCGAGCTCTGGAAACACCATATATTTT
-	TRBV30	TRBJ1-5	-	CAWSVGWAQPQHF	TGTGCCTGGAGTGTAGGGTGGGCGCAGCCCCAGCATTTT
-	TRBV4-1	TRBJ1-2	-	CASSQGTGANYGYTF	TGCGCCAGCAGCCAAGGGACGGGAGCTAACTATGGCTACACCTTC
-	TRBV6-4	TRBJ1-2	once	CASSQDGYYGYTF	TGTGCCAGCAGCCAGGACGGGTACTATGGCTACACCTTC
-	TRBV28	TRBJ1-3	-	CASSLILDGNTIYF	TGTGCCAGCAGTTTAATTTTAGATGGAAACACCATATATTTT
-	TRBV28	TRBJ1-5	-	CASSLADQPQHF	TGTGCCAGCAGTTTGGCAGATCAGCCCCAGCATTTT
-	TRBV5-1	TRBJ2-1	-	CASSASGEPGHEQFF	TGCGCCAGCAGCGCCTCCGGGGAACCCGGGCATGAGCAGTTCTTC
TRBD2	TRBV4-1	TRBJ2-3	-	CASSQGTSEFTDTQYF	TGCGCCAGCAGCCAGGGGACTAGCGAGTTCACAGATACGCAGTATTTT
TRBD2	TRBV2	TRBJ2-3	-	CASSDPTSGLSTDTQYF	TGTGCCAGCAGTGATCCTACTAGCGGACTAAGCACAGATACGCAGTATTTT
-	TRBV4-3	TRBJ2-1	-	CASSQDSDTLYNEQFF	TGCGCCAGCAGCCAAGATTCGGACACCCTGTACAATGAGCAGTTCTTC
-	TRBV4-3	TRBJ1-6	-	CASSQDIWVNSPLHF	TGCGCCAGCAGCCAAGACATTTGGGTTAATTCACCCCTCCACTTT
-	TRBV30	TRBJ1-5	-	CAWSEGNSNQPQHF	TGTGCCTGGAGTGAGGGAAATAGCAATCAGCCCCAGCATTTT
-	TRBV7-2	TRBJ2-1	-	CASSSSPERINEQFF	TGTGCCAGCAGCTCGAGTCCCGAAAGAATAAATGAGCAGTTCTTC
-	TRBV29-1	TRBJ2-7	-	CSVGGWSHEQYF	TGCAGCGTTGGAGGATGGAGCCACGAGCAGTACTTC